What follows are 23 T cell receptor beta chains derived from one specimen sequenced in a study of blood T cell repertoires in COVID-19. Profiled with immunoSEQ multiplex PCR; TCRdb holds only in-frame clones, not every one. The data hold about 200,000 clones, with around 75% observed a single time. The sample consisted of peripheral blood. The receptors come from a human donor in a cohort sampled during active COVID-19.

The chain uses TRBV6-2 or TRBV6-3 and TRBJ2-3; D unclear. Germline V lookup: CDR1 MNHEY, CDR2 SVGEGT. This CDR3 spans 14 amino acids. V was clipped by 6 bases and J by 6 bases, with 16 bases between them. As DNA, the CDR3 is TGTGCCAGCAGCCCTCCGCCTAGGCAGGATACGCAGTATTTT. Protein product: CASSPPPRQDTQYF.

This clone was observed a single time. This same CDR3 is encoded by further DNA sequences in the sample. The rearrangement links TRBV9 to TRBJ2-7; TRBD2 aligns across 11 bases. The germline gives CDR1 SGDLS, CDR2 YYNGEE. Losses at the gene ends were 4 bases for V and 0 bases for J; bases not matched to a gene: 3. CDR3 length: 15 amino acids. CDR3 in DNA: TGTGCCAGCAGCCCGGGACTAGCGGACTCCTACGAGCAGTACTTC. Protein: CASSPGLADSYEQYF. The entire variable domain, with the rest obtained from reference TRBV9 and TRBJ2-7, is as follows: DSGVTQTPKHLITATGQRVTLRCSPRSGDLSVYWYQQSLDQGLQFLIQYYNGEERAKGNILERFSAQQFPDLHSELNLSSLELGDSALYFCASSPGLADSYEQYFGPGTRLTVT.

The chain joins TRBV6-2 or TRBV6-3 to TRBJ2-7; a weak D match, TRBD2 (6 bases). Germline V gives CDR1 MNHEY, CDR2 SVGEGT. CDR3 length: 19 amino acids. Trimming pared 0 bases from V and 7 bases from J, leaving 28 bases between. The CDR3 protein is CASSYSGIAPNRGRGEQYF. Here the CDR3 DNA reads TGTGCCAGCAGTTACTCCGGGATAGCGCCAAACCGGGGACGGGGGGAGCAGTACTTC.

This chain connects TRBV6-5 to TRBJ2-7; TRBD2 is a possible D gene (5 bases). Trimming removed 5 bases from V and 3 bases from J, with 17 bases in between. This CDR3 is built from 15 residues. The germline V gene encodes CDR1 MNHEY and CDR2 SVGAGI. DNA for the CDR3: TGTGCCAGCAGTCCATTTTGGACTCGGAGCTACGAGCAGTACTTC. It codes for CASSPFWTRSYEQYF.

This clone was counted a few times. This sequence joins TRBV2 and TRBJ1-2; D remains ambiguous. The CDR3 spans 11 residues. Germline values: CDR1 SNHLY, CDR2 FYNNEI. Trimming shortened V by 6 bases and J by 5 bases, and 7 bases separated the two germline ends. This CDR3 reads CASRPTYGYTF. The CDR3 nucleotides read TGTGCCAGCAGACCCACTTATGGCTACACCTTC.

The chain uses TRBV4-2 and TRBJ2-6; D remains ambiguous. This CDR3 has 19 amino acids. V was pared by 1 base and J by 0 bases, with 16 bases between. The germline gives CDR1 LGHNA, CDR2 YNFKEQ. This chain's CDR3 is CASSQGSRPLDSGANVLTF. DNA of the CDR3: TGTGCCAGCAGCCAAGGGAGCAGACCTCTTGACTCTGGGGCCAACGTCCTGACTTTC.

CDR3 residues: CASSLSQGGNQPQHF. The CDR3 region has the DNA TGTGCCAGCAGTTTGTCCCAGGGGGGAAATCAGCCCCAGCATTTT. The chain recombines TRBV28 with TRBJ1-5; 7 bases are a match to TRBD1. Per the germline V gene, CDR1 is MDHEN and CDR2 is SYDVKM. V was clipped by 3 bases and J by 4 bases; unmatched bases: 6. The CDR3 consists of 15 residues.

V gene TRBV18 combines with J gene TRBJ2-7, with 10 bases that match TRBD1. The V gene's germline CDR1 is KGHSH and CDR2 LQKENI. The CDR3 has 13 amino acids. V was pared by 8 bases and J by 3 bases, with 4 bases of the junction left unmatched. The CDR3 region has the DNA TGTGCCAGCACTGGACAGGGGGGCTACGAGCAGTACTTC. It translates to CASTGQGGYEQYF. Full variable domain (remainder filled in from reference TRBV18 and TRBJ2-7): NAGVMQNPRHLVRRRGQEARLRCSPMKGHSHVYWYRQLPEEGLKFMVYLQKENIIDESGMPKERFSAEFPKEGPSILRIQQVVRGDSAAYFCASTGQGGYEQYFGPGTRLTVT.

This sequence joins TRBV14 and TRBJ2-7; 13 nucleotides agree with TRBD2. The CDR3 runs to 16 residues. The junction had 8 bases not matched to a gene; V was cut back by 5 bases and J by 4 bases. Germline CDR1 reads SGHDN; CDR2 reads FVKESK. CDR3 loop: CASSSRLAGGSYEQYF. As DNA, the CDR3 is TGTGCCAGCAGCTCCCGACTAGCGGGAGGCTCTTACGAGCAGTACTTC. Based on the CDR3 plus reference TRBV14 and TRBJ2-7, the full variable domain is EAGVTQFPSHSVIEKGQTVTLRCDPISGHDNLYWYRRVMGKEIKFLLHFVKESKQDESGMPNNRFLAERTGGTYSTLKVQPAELEDSGVYFCASSSRLAGGSYEQYFGPGTRLTVT.

The rearrangement links TRBV28 to TRBJ1-4; the D is unclear. The germline CDR1 and CDR2 sequences are MDHEN and SYDVKM. V was pared by 2 bases and J by 0 bases, with 7 bases between. The CDR3 has 15 residues. The CDR3 DNA sequence: TGTGCCAGCAGTTTAGCAGGTGCAACTAATGAAAAACTGTTTTTT. Protein sequence: CASSLAGATNEKLFF.

To note about this clone: Other DNA sequences of this sample code for an identical CDR3. The chain links TRBV18 to TRBJ2-5; 13 nucleotides align to TRBD2. The CDR3 is made up of 15 amino acids. V trimming: 2 bases; J trimming: 3 bases; junction bases outside the gene matches: 0. Germline-derived CDR1 and CDR2 are KGHSH and LQKENI. CDR3 protein: CASSPGLAGEETQYF. The CDR3 DNA sequence: TGTGCCAGCTCACCAGGACTAGCGGGAGAAGAGACCCAGTACTTC. The complete variable domain, with remaining parts taken from reference TRBV18 and TRBJ2-5, reads NAGVMQNPRHLVRRRGQEARLRCSPMKGHSHVYWYRQLPEEGLKFMVYLQKENIIDESGMPKERFSAEFPKEGPSILRIQQVVRGDSAAYFCASSPGLAGEETQYFGPGTRLLVL.

The J gene is TRBJ1-1, the V gene TRBV7-9, with D unresolved. Trimming left V 7 bases short and J 4 bases short, with 10 bases between. The V gene's germline CDR1 is SEHNR and CDR2 FQNEAQ (reference sequence). There are 12 residues in the CDR3. The CDR3 nucleotides read TGTGCCAGCATTCTGTTCAGCACTGAAGCTTTCTTT. This codes for CASILFSTEAFF.

The chain joins TRBV7-6 to TRBJ2-3, with D possibly TRBD2 on 6 matching bases. The CDR3 length is 16 residues. Trimming removed 0 bases from V and 0 bases from J, with 10 bases in between. Germline CDR1 reads SGHVS; CDR2 reads FNYEAQ. The CDR3 region has the DNA TGTGCCAGCAGCTTAGCGAGCGGGTCTAGCACAGATACGCAGTATTTT. Amino acids: CASSLASGSSTDTQYF.

The J gene is TRBJ1-5, the V gene TRBV27; possible D gene TRBD1, 5 bases. This CDR3 spans 15 amino acids. Germline V gene lookup returns CDR1 MNHEY and CDR2 SMNVEV (reference sequence). Trimming stripped 6 bases from V and 2 bases from J, with 14 bases between. CDR3 sequence (DNA): TGTGCCAGCAGGGAATGGGGCAGGGGCAATCAGCCCCAGCATTTT. Its protein is CASREWGRGNQPQHF.

The V and J genes are TRBV7-2 and TRBJ2-7; D is unresolved. The length of the CDR3 is 13 residues. The V gene lost 2 bases and the J gene lost 6 bases, with 11 bases spanning the gap. Germline lookup yields CDR1 SGHTA and CDR2 FQGNSA. CDR3 DNA sequence: TGTGCCAGCAGCTTACCCCTACCATCCGAGCAGTACTTC. Encoded protein: CASSLPLPSEQYF.

The V and J genes are TRBV19 and TRBJ1-1, with unresolved D. Germline V gives CDR1 LNHDA, CDR2 SQIVND (reference sequence). V lost 3 bases to trimming and J lost 1 base, with 12 bases between them. CDR3 size: 15 residues. The CDR3 sequence is CASSMEAAGNTEAFF. CDR3 DNA sequence: TGTGCCAGTAGTATGGAGGCCGCTGGGAACACTGAAGCTTTCTTT.

This clone was found a few times. The chain has TRBV9 and TRBJ1-3; D not resolved. The CDR3 totals 19 residues. Germline CDR1 reads SGDLS; CDR2 reads YYNGEE. The V gene lost 0 bases and the J gene lost 1 base, with 20 bases spanning the gap. The CDR3 region is CASSVEDAPGSFSGNTIYF. The CDR3 bases are TGTGCCAGCAGCGTAGAAGACGCGCCTGGGAGTTTTTCTGGAAACACCATATATTTT.

The chain uses TRBV11-2 and TRBJ2-7; D may be TRBD2 (6 bases). V was trimmed by 4 bases and J by 4 bases, leaving 20 bases between them. Germline assignment: CDR1 SGHAT and CDR2 FQNNGV. This CDR3 has 16 amino acids. The CDR3 sequence: CASSSPGRGGGYEQYF. CDR3 DNA: TGTGCCAGCAGCTCGCCCGGACGGGGAGGCGGGTACGAGCAGTACTTC.

The rearrangement joins TRBV7-6 to TRBJ2-2, with D unresolved. Deletions cut 6 bases from V and 1 base from J, with 9 bases between. Germline CDR1 SGHVS, CDR2 FNYEAQ. CDR3 length: 14 amino acids. DNA of the CDR3: TGTGCCAGCAGGGGCCGTGGGAACACCGGGGAGCTGTTTTTT. It codes for CASRGRGNTGELFF.

The V gene is TRBV5-6, the J gene TRBJ2-7; 7 bases are shared with TRBD1. The J segment lost 0 bases and the V segment lost 7 bases, leaving 10 bases of the junction unmatched. The CDR3 runs to 15 residues. Germline V gives CDR1 SGHDT, CDR2 YYEEEE. CDR3 coding DNA: TGTGCCAGCGGAAGAGTCGGGGACAGCTCCTACGAGCAGTACTTC. Protein: CASGRVGDSSYEQYF.

This chain joins TRBV21-1 and TRBJ2-5; the table calls TRBD2, which could not be checked here. TRBV21-1 is designated a pseudogene. This CDR3 spans 15 amino acids. The CDR3 spells CASSKAGLRDGTQYF. The DNA of the CDR3 is TGTGCCAGCAGCAAAGCGGGGTTGCGGGACGGGACCCAGTACTTC.

The chain recombines TRBV5-1 with TRBJ2-5; D is possibly TRBD2 (5 bases). The CDR3 has 16 amino acids. CDR1 is SGHRS, CDR2 YFSETQ, per germline. The germline V and J ends were trimmed by 1 base and 5 bases, with 18 bases remaining between them. The CDR3: CASSLNGGGSGETQYF. As DNA, the CDR3 is TGCGCCAGCAGCTTGAACGGCGGCGGGTCGGGGGAGACCCAGTACTTC.

The chain joins TRBV19 to TRBJ1-4; D not certain. This CDR3 contains 14 residues. CDR1 and CDR2 (germline): LNHDA, SQIVND (reference sequence). The V end was cut by 5 bases, the J end by 3 bases, with 10 bases between. This CDR3 is CASSLLGANEKLFF. The CDR3 DNA follows: TGTGCCAGTAGTCTCCTCGGAGCTAATGAAAAACTGTTTTTT.